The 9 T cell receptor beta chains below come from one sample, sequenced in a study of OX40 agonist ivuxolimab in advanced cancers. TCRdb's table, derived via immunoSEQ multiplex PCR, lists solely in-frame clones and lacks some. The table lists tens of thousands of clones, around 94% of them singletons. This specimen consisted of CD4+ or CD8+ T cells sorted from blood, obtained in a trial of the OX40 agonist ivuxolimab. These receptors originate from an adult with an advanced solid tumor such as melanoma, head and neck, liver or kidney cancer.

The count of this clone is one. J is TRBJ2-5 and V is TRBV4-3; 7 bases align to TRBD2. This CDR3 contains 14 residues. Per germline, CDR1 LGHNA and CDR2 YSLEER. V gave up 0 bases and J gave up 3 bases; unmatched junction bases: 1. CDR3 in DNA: TGCGCCAGCAGCCAAGAGGGGGGGGAAGAGACCCAGTACTTC. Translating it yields CASSQEGGEETQYF.

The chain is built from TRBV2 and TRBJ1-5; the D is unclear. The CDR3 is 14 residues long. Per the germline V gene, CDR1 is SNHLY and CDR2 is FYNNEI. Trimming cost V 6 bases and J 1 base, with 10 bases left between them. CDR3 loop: CASSLTESNQPQHF. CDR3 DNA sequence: TGTGCCAGCAGCCTGACGGAGAGCAATCAGCCCCAGCATTTT.

The CDR3 nucleotides are TGTGCCAGCAGCTTGTCTCGGGGGGCAGCTGGAAACACCATATATTTT. Its translation: CASSLSRGAAGNTIYF. The V gene is TRBV5-5, the J gene TRBJ1-3, with a tentative D call TRBD1 (6 bases). Trimming took off 1 base at V and 2 bases at J, with 13 bases between the two ends. The CDR3 length is 16 residues. Per germline, CDR1 SGHKS and CDR2 YYEKEE (reference sequence).

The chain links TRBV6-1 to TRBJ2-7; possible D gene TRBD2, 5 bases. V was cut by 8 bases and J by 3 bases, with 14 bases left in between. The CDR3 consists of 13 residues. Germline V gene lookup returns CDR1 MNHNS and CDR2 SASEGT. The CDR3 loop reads CASRGDLNYEQYF. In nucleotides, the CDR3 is TGTGCCAGCCGGGGAGATCTTAACTACGAGCAGTACTTC.

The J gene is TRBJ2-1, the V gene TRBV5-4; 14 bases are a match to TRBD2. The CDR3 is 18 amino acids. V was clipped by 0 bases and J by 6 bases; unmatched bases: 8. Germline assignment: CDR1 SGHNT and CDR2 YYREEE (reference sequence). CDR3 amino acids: CASSLATSGGGFGNEQFF. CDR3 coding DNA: TGTGCCAGCAGCTTGGCGACTAGCGGGGGGGGCTTCGGCAATGAGCAGTTCTTC.

The CDR3 is CASSPPKVGDGRAEQYF. The CDR3 DNA is TGCGCCAGCAGCCCCCCGAAGGTGGGCGACGGTCGAGCCGAGCAGTACTTC. J is TRBJ2-5 and V is TRBV5-1; D unresolved. The J call could be wrong; TRBJ2-7 is a better fit for the DNA end. Germline V CDR1 and CDR2: SGHRS, YFSETQ. This CDR3 spans 17 amino acids.

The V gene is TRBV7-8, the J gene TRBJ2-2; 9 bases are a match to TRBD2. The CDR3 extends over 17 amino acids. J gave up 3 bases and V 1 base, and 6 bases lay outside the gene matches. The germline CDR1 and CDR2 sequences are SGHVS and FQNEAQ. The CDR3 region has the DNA TGTGCCAGCAGCTTAGTCGCGGGAGGGCCGGACACCGGGGAGCTGTTTTTT. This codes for CASSLVAGGPDTGELFF.

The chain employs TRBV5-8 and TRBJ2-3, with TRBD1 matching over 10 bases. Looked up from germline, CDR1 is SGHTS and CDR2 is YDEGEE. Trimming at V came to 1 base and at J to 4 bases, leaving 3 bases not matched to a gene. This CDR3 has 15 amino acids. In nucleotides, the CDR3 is TGTGCCAGCAGCTTGACCGGGACAGGGGCAGATACGCAGTATTTT. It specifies CASSLTGTGADTQYF.

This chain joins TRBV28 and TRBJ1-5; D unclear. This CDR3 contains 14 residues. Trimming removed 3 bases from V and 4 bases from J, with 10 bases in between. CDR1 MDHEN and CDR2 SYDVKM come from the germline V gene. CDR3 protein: CASSFRRGNQPQHF. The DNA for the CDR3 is TGTGCCAGCAGTTTTCGTCGAGGAAATCAGCCCCAGCATTTT.